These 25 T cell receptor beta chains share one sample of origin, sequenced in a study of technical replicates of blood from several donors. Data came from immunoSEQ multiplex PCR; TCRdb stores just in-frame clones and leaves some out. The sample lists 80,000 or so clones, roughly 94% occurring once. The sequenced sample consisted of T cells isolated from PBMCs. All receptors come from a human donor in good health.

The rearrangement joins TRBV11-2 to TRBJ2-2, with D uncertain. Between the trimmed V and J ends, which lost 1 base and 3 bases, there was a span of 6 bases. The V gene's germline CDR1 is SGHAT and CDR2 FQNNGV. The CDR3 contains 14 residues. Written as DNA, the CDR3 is TGTGCCAGCAGCTTAGCCCCCTACACCGGGGAGCTGTTTTTT. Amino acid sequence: CASSLAPYTGELFF.

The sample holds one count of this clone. The CDR3 reads CASSISGVAEAFF. The CDR3 DNA sequence: TGTGCCAGTAGTATTTCAGGGGTGGCTGAAGCTTTCTTT. The V gene is TRBV19, the J gene TRBJ1-1; D may be TRBD1 (6 bases). Germline CDR1 reads LNHDA; CDR2 reads SQIVND (reference sequence). Between the trimmed V and J ends, which lost 3 bases and 6 bases, there was a span of 11 bases. The CDR3 totals 13 residues.

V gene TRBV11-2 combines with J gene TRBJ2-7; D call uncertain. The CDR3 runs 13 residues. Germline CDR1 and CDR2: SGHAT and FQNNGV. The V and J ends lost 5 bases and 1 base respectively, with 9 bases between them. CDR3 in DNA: TGTGCCAGCAGCCGAGACATTTCCTACGAGCAGTACTTC. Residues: CASSRDISYEQYF.

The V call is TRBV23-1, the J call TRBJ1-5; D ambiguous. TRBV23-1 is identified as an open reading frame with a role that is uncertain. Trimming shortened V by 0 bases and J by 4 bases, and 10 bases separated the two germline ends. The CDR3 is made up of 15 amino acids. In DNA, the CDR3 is TGCGCCAGCAGTCAATCGAAACGGTTAAATCAGCCCCAGCATTTT. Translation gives CASSQSKRLNQPQHF.

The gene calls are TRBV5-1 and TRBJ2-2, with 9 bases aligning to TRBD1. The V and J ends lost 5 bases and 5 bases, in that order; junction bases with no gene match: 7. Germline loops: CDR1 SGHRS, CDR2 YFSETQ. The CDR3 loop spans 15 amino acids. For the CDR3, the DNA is TGCGCCAGCAGTTGGACAGGGGTTGGGACCGGGGAGCTGTTTTTT. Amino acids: CASSWTGVGTGELFF. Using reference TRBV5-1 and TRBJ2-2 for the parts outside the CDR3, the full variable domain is KAGVTQTPRYLIKTRGQQVTLSCSPISGHRSVSWYQQTPGQGLQFLFEYFSETQRNKGNFPGRFSGRQFSNSRSEMNVSTLELGDSALYLCASSWTGVGTGELFFGEGSRLTVL.

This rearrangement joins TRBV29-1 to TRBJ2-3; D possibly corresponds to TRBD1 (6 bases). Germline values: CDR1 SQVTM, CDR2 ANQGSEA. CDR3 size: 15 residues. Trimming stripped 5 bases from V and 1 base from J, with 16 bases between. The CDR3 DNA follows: TGCAGCGTTTCAGCTTGGACAGTCGGCACAGATACGCAGTATTTT. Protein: CSVSAWTVGTDTQYF.

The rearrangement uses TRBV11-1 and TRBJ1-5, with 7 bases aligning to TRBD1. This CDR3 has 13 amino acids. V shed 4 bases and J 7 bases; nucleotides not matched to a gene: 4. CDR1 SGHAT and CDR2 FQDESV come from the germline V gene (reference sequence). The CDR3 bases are TGTGCCAGCAGCTCTGACAGGGACCAGCCCCAGCATTTT. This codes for CASSSDRDQPQHF.

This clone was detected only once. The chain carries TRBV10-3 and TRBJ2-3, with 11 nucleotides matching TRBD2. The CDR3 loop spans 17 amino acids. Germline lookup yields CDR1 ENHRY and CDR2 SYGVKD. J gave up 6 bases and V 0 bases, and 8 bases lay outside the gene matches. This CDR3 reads CAISESRTSGPSDTQYF. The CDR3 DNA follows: TGTGCCATCAGTGAGTCTAGGACTAGCGGGCCGTCCGATACGCAGTATTTT.

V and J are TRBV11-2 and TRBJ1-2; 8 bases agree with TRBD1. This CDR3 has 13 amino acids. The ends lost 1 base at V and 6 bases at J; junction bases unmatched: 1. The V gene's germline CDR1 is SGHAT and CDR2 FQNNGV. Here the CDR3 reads CASSLGQGNGYTF. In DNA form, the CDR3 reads TGTGCCAGCAGCTTAGGACAGGGGAATGGCTACACCTTC.

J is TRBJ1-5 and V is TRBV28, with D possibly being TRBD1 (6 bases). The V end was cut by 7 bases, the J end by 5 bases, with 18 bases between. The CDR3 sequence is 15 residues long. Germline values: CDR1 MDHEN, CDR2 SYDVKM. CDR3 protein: CASIPGGAYYQPQHF. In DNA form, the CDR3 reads TGTGCCAGCATCCCCGGGGGGGCTTATTATCAGCCCCAGCATTTT.

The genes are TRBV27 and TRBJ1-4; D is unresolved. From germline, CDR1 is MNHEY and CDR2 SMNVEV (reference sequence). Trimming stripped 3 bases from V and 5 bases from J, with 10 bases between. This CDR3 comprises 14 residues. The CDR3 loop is CASSFGKGNEKLFF. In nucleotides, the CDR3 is TGTGCCAGCAGTTTCGGGAAGGGAAATGAAAAACTGTTTTTT.

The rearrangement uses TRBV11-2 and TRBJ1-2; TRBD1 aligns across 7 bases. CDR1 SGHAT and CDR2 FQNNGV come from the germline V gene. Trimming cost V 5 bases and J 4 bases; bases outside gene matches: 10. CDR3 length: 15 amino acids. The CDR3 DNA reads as TGTGCCAGCAGCACCGTGGACAGGACCCCCTATGGCTACACCTTC. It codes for CASSTVDRTPYGYTF.

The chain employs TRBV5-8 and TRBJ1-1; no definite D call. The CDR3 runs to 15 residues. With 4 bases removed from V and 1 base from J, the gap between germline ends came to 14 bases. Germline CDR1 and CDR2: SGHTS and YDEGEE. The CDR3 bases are TGTGCCAGCAGCACGACACCTACCCGGAACACTGAAGCTTTCTTT. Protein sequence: CASSTTPTRNTEAFF.

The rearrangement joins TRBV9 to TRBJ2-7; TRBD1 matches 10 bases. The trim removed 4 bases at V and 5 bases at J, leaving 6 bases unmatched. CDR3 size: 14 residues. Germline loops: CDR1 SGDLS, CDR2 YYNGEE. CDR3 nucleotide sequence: TGTGCCAGCAGCACCCGGGACAGGGGACACGAGCAGTACTTC. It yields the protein CASSTRDRGHEQYF.

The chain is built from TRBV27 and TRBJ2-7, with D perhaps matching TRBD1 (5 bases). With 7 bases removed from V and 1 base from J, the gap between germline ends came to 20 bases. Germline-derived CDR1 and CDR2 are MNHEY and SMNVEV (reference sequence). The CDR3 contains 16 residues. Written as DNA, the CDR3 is TGTGCCAGCACCCCGGCTGTAACAGGCTTATCCTACGAGCAGTACTTC. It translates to CASTPAVTGLSYEQYF.

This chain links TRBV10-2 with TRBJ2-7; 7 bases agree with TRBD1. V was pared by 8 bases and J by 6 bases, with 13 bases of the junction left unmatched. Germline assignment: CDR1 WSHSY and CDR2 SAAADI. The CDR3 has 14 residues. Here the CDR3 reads CASGSRDRGLEQYF. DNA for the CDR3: TGCGCCAGCGGATCCCGGGACAGAGGCCTCGAGCAGTACTTC.

The DNA for the CDR3 is TGTGCCAGCAGTTTATCTAGTGTGGTCGGCACAGATACGCAGTATTTT. It specifies CASSLSSVVGTDTQYF. The chain couples TRBV28 to TRBJ2-3; D remains unclear. The CDR3 is 16 amino acids. V lost 1 base and J 1 base, leaving 12 bases between the germline ends. Germline CDR1 is MDHEN and CDR2 is SYDVKM.

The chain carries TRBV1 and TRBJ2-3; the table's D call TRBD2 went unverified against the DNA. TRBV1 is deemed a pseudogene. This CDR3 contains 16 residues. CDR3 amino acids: CTSSQEVAGDTDTQYF. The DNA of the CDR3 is TGCACCAGCAGCCAAGAGGTAGCGGGAGATACAGATACGCAGTATTTT.

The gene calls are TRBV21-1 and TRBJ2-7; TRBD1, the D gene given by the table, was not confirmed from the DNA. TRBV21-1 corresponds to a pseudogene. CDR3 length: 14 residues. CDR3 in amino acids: CASSKKQGRYEQYF. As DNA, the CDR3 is TGTGCCAGCAGCAAAAAGCAGGGTAGGTACGAGCAGTACTTC.

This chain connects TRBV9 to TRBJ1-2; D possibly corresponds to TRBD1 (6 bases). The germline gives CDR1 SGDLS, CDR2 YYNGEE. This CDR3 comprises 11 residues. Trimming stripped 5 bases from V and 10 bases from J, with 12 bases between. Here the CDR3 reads CASRAGTFYTF. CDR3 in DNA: TGTGCCAGCAGGGCCGGGACATTCTACACCTTC.

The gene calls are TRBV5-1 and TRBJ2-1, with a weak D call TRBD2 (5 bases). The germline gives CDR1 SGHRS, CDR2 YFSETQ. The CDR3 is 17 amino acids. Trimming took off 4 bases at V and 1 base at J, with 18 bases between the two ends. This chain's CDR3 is CASSLWVALESYNEQFF. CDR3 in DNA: TGCGCCAGCAGCCTCTGGGTAGCGTTAGAGTCCTACAATGAGCAGTTCTTC.

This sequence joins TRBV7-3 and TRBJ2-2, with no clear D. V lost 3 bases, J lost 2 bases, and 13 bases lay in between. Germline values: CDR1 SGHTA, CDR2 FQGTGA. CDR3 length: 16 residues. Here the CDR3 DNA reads TGTGCCAGCAGCTTCTTACCGACTGCAAACACCGGGGAGCTGTTTTTT. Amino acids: CASSFLPTANTGELFF.

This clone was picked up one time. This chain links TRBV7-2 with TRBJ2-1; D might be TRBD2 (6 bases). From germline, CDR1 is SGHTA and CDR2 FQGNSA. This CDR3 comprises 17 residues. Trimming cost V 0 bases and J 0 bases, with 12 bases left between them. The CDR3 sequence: CASSLALLAYSYNEQFF. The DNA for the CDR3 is TGTGCCAGCAGCTTAGCGCTCCTAGCGTACTCCTACAATGAGCAGTTCTTC.

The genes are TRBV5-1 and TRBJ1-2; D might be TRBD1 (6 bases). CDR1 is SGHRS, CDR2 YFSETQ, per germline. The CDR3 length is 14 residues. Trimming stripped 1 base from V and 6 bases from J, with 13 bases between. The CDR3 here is CASSLRQGRNGYTF. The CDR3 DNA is TGCGCCAGCAGCTTGCGGCAGGGGCGGAATGGCTACACCTTC.

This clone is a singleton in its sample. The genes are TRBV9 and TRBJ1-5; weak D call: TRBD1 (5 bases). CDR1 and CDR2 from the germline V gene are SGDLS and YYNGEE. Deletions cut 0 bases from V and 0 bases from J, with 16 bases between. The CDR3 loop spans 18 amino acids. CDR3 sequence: CASSVALTGEYSNQPQHF. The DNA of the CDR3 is TGTGCCAGCAGCGTAGCCTTAACAGGTGAATATAGCAATCAGCCCCAGCATTTT.